The 14 T cell receptor beta chains below come from one sample, sequenced in a study of vaccination effects on CD4 cells after COVID-19. Sequencing used immunoSEQ multiplex PCR; TCRdb keeps in-frame clones, though not all of them. This sample yields about 20,000 clones, of which about 73% are seen a single time; about 16% belongs to the top ten. Prior to sequencing, the ViraFEST assay stimulated PBMC with viral peptide pools, which expanded the antigen-specific CD4+ T cells. Researchers isolated CD4+ T cells once roughly ten days of culture had elapsed. Their antigen targets remain unknown. This sample comprised CD4+ T cells from PBMCs cultured with HCoV-229E spike peptides, obtained before COVID-19 vaccination. These receptors were obtained from a human donor who received a COVID-19 vaccine.

This sequence joins TRBV29-1 and TRBJ1-1; D possibly corresponds to TRBD1 (5 bases). The V gene lost 3 bases and the J gene lost 0 bases, with 8 bases spanning the gap. Germline loops: CDR1 SQVTM, CDR2 ANQGSEA. This CDR3 has 13 residues. DNA for the CDR3: TGCAGCGTTGATAAGGGGATGAACACTGAAGCTTTCTTT. It translates to CSVDKGMNTEAFF.

The rearrangement joins TRBV5-1 to TRBJ2-5; 8 bases match TRBD2. V lost 1 base and J lost 0; bases outside the gene matches: 8. The CDR3 contains 17 residues. Germline CDR1 SGHRS, CDR2 YFSETQ. The CDR3 protein is CASSLPVSGAYQETQYF. CDR3 in DNA: TGCGCCAGCAGCTTGCCAGTTAGCGGGGCCTACCAAGAGACCCAGTACTTC.

This clone turned up a few times. The chain combines TRBV28 with TRBJ1-6; 9 nucleotides match TRBD1. From germline, CDR1 is MDHEN and CDR2 SYDVKM. V lost 7 bases, J lost 9 bases, and 7 bases stayed unmatched. The CDR3 spans 14 residues. CDR3 DNA sequence: TGTGCCAGCAACCAGGGACAGGGCGGTTCACCCCTCCACTTT. This codes for CASNQGQGGSPLHF.

The V gene is TRBV3-1 (or the pseudogene TRBV3-2), the J gene TRBJ1-3, with D tentatively TRBD1 (5 bases). The CDR3 length is 13 residues. Germline V gives CDR1 LGHDT, CDR2 YNNKEL (reference sequence). Trimming removed 0 bases from V and 8 bases from J, with 8 bases in between. CDR3: CASSQEGGDTIYF. The CDR3, as DNA: TGTGCCAGCAGCCAAGAGGGGGGGGACACCATATATTTT.

The V and J genes are TRBV6-6 and TRBJ1-2; 7 bases map to TRBD1. CDR1 and CDR2 (germline): MNHNY, SVGAGI (reference sequence). V gave up 0 bases and J gave up 6 bases; unmatched junction bases: 4. The CDR3 runs 14 residues. The CDR3 spells CASSYSGQENGYTF. The CDR3 DNA reads TGTGCCAGCAGTTACTCTGGACAGGAAAATGGCTACACCTTC.

This chain links TRBV28 with TRBJ2-7; 9 nucleotides align to TRBD1. The CDR3 extends over 16 amino acids. Germline CDR1 and CDR2: MDHEN and SYDVKM. V trimming: 3 bases; J trimming: 3 bases; junction bases outside the gene matches: 9. The CDR3 here is CASSLPPGQGLYEQYF. The CDR3 region has the DNA TGTGCCAGCAGTTTGCCCCCGGGACAGGGACTCTACGAGCAGTACTTC.

The V and J genes are TRBV4-2 and TRBJ1-3; D perhaps matches TRBD1 (5 bases). The V and J ends lost 1 base and 0 bases respectively, with 10 bases between them. This CDR3 has 16 amino acids. The V gene's germline CDR1 is LGHNA and CDR2 YNFKEQ. In nucleotides, the CDR3 is TGTGCCAGCAGCCAAGGGGGCCCGGACTCTGGAAACACCATATATTTT. Translated: CASSQGGPDSGNTIYF.

DNA for the CDR3: TGTGCCAGCAGTCTTAGGACCGGTGGAAACACCATATATTTT. Its protein product is CASSLRTGGNTIYF. V and J are TRBV2 and TRBJ1-3; D gene unclear. The CDR3 is 14 amino acids. With 5 bases removed from V and 3 bases from J, the gap between germline ends came to 11 bases. Looked up from germline, CDR1 is SNHLY and CDR2 is FYNNEI.

The chain uses TRBV11-2 and TRBJ1-1; no clear D gene. The CDR3 is 13 amino acids. V lost 6 bases, J lost 1 base, and 9 bases lay in between. Germline CDR1 is SGHAT and CDR2 is FQNNGV. CDR3 coding DNA: TGTGCCAGCAGTTTGACGAGGAACACTGAAGCTTTCTTT. Its protein product is CASSLTRNTEAFF. The full variable domain, completed using reference TRBV11-2 and TRBJ1-1, is EAGVAQSPRYKIIEKRQSVAFWCNPISGHATLYWYQQILGQGPKLLIQFQNNGVVDDSQLPKDRFSAERLKGVDSTLKIQPAKLEDSAVYLCASSLTRNTEAFFGQGTRLTVV.

The rearrangement joins TRBV30 to TRBJ1-1; D remains ambiguous. The CDR3 spans 13 residues. Germline assignment: CDR1 GTSNPN and CDR2 SVGIG (reference sequence). V was pared by 3 bases and J by 1 base, with 9 bases between. In DNA form, the CDR3 reads TGTGCCTGGAGACGGACGGCGAACACTGAAGCTTTCTTT. This codes for CAWRRTANTEAFF. Supplemented by reference TRBV30 and TRBJ1-1, the full variable domain reads SQTIHQWPATLVQPVGSPLSLECTVEGTSNPNLYWYRQAAGRGLQLLFYSVGIGQISSEVPQNLSASRPQDRQFILSSKKLLLSDSGFYLCAWRRTANTEAFFGQGTRLTVV.

The chain recombines TRBV6-5 with TRBJ2-2; D may be TRBD1 or TRBD2 (5 bases each). V was shortened by 5 bases and J by 7 bases, with 8 bases between the two germline ends. The CDR3 loop spans 12 amino acids. CDR1 MNHEY and CDR2 SVGAGI come from the germline V gene. The CDR3: CASSRGSGELFF. Written as DNA, the CDR3 is TGTGCCAGCAGTCGGGGCAGCGGGGAGCTGTTTTTT.

CDR3 in amino acids: CASSEYGFSGYTF. The CDR3 coding sequence is TGTGCCAGCAGTGAATATGGGTTTTCTGGCTACACCTTC. The chain couples TRBV25-1 to TRBJ1-2; D remains unclear. The CDR3 contains 13 residues. V lost 0 bases to trimming and J lost 7 bases, with 9 bases between them. Germline lookup yields CDR1 MGHDK and CDR2 SYGVNS.

This clone occurred once. The J gene is TRBJ1-6, the V gene TRBV4-2, with D possibly TRBD1 on 5 matching bases. Trimming removed 0 bases from V and 8 bases from J, with 14 bases in between. Germline assignment: CDR1 LGHNA and CDR2 YNFKEQ. This CDR3 region has 16 residues. The CDR3 reads CASSQDRGREDSPLHF. CDR3 in DNA: TGTGCCAGCAGCCAAGATCGGGGCAGGGAGGATTCACCCCTCCACTTT.

A few counts support this clone. The J gene is TRBJ1-2, the V gene TRBV2, with D unresolved. Trimming shortened V by 5 bases and J by 3 bases, and 7 bases separated the two germline ends. The CDR3 contains 12 residues. Germline CDR1 SNHLY, CDR2 FYNNEI. CDR3 in DNA: TGTGCCAGCAGTTCCCCTGACTATGGCTACACCTTC. Translating it yields CASSSPDYGYTF. Drawing the rest from reference TRBV2 and TRBJ1-2, the complete variable domain is EPEVTQTPSHQVTQMGQEVILRCVPISNHLYFYWYRQILGQKVEFLVSFYNNEISEKSEIFDDQFSVERPDGSNFTLKIRSTKLEDSAMYFCASSSPDYGYTFGSGTRLTVV.